These 30 T cell receptor beta chains came from one sample sequenced in a study of blood T cell repertoires in COVID-19. The protocol was immunoSEQ multiplex PCR, while the TCRdb copy is restricted to in-frame clones and leaves out a portion. Here the sample spans 100,000 to 150,000 clones, approximately 81% being singletons. The material sequenced was peripheral blood. The receptors were sampled from a man aged 55 to 70 with acute or convalescent COVID-19.

The chain couples TRBV12-5 to TRBJ2-1; 14 bases align to TRBD2. V shed 5 bases, J shed 5 bases, and the junction held 8 bases outside the gene matches. Germline values: CDR1 LGHNT, CDR2 FRNRAP. The length of the CDR3 is 17 residues. The CDR3 coding sequence is TGTGCTAGTGGTCCTGGGACTAGCGGGGGTCGAAACAATGAGCAGTTCTTC. Translating it yields CASGPGTSGGRNNEQFF.

The CDR3 region has the DNA TGTGCCAGCAGCTTCTCAGGAGGCTATGGCTACACCTTC. Translating it yields CASSFSGGYGYTF. V gene TRBV5-6 combines with J gene TRBJ1-2; D call uncertain. The CDR3 contains 13 residues. Looked up from germline, CDR1 is SGHDT and CDR2 is YYEEEE. The germline V and J ends were trimmed by 2 bases and 4 bases, with 9 bases remaining between them.

V usage is TRBV5-1 and J usage is TRBJ1-2; TRBD1 aligns across 11 bases. V lost 4 bases to trimming and J lost 3 bases; unmatched junction nucleotides: 5. The germline V gene has CDR1 SGHRS and CDR2 YFSETQ. The CDR3 spans 15 residues. The CDR3 DNA sequence: TGCGCCAGCAGCACGGGACAGGGGGTTGACTATGGCTACACCTTC. It codes for CASSTGQGVDYGYTF.

The chain employs TRBV12-5 and TRBJ2-1; 8 bases are a match to TRBD1. V dropped 4 bases and J dropped 5; count of bases not matched to a gene: 10. The germline V gene has CDR1 LGHNT and CDR2 FRNRAP. The CDR3 consists of 16 residues. Here the CDR3 DNA reads TGTGCTAGTGGTTGGACAGGGTGGGGGGATAACAATGAGCAGTTCTTC. Translating gives CASGWTGWGDNNEQFF. Using reference TRBV12-5 and TRBJ2-1 for the parts outside the CDR3, the full variable domain is DARVTQTPRHKVTEMGQEVTMRCQPILGHNTVFWYRQTMMQGLELLAYFRNRAPLDDSGMPKDRFSAEMPDATLATLKIQPSEPRDSAVYFCASGWTGWGDNNEQFFGPGTRLTVL.

The chain carries TRBV6-5 and TRBJ1-1; 8 positions agree with TRBD1. V shed 11 bases and J 5 bases; nucleotides not matched to a gene: 16. Germline CDR1 reads MNHEY; CDR2 reads SVGAGI. CDR3 length equals 15 residues. CDR3 amino acids: CAGKNTQGARTEAFF. CDR3 DNA sequence: TGTGCCGGCAAAAATACCCAGGGGGCGAGGACTGAAGCTTTCTTT.

J is TRBJ2-1 and V is TRBV10-1; the match to TRBD2 covers 11 bases. In germline, CDR1 is WNHNN, CDR2 SYGVQD (reference sequence). There are 16 residues in the CDR3. The trim removed 7 bases at V and 4 bases at J, leaving 9 bases unmatched. CDR3 sequence reads: CASNPGLAEVYNEQFF. The CDR3 region has the DNA TGCGCCAGCAATCCGGGACTAGCGGAGGTGTACAATGAGCAGTTCTTC.

The rearrangement links TRBV5-8 to TRBJ2-3, with 7 bases fitting TRBD1. CDR3 length: 13 amino acids. The V and J ends lost 0 bases and 13 bases, in that order; junction bases with no gene match: 8. Germline-derived CDR1 and CDR2 are SGHTS and YDEGEE. The CDR3: CASSLGETGIKYF. The CDR3 DNA sequence: TGTGCCAGCAGCTTGGGTGAGACAGGGATTAAGTATTTT.

The rearrangement uses TRBV15 and TRBJ1-2, with 7 bases fitting TRBD1. Germline loops: CDR1 LNHNV, CDR2 YYDKDF (reference sequence). The CDR3 spans 14 residues. Unmatched junction bases numbered 8, after V lost 0 bases and J lost 10 bases. CDR3 loop: CATSREGRTGDYTF. DNA for the CDR3: TGTGCCACCAGCAGAGAGGGTAGGACAGGCGACTACACCTTC.

The chain employs TRBV5-6 and TRBJ2-7; D is undetermined. CDR3 size: 15 residues. The V end was cut by 2 bases, the J end by 0 bases, with 12 bases between. Germline CDR1 and CDR2: SGHDT and YYEEEE. CDR3 in amino acids: CASSFYSRNSYEQYF. For the CDR3, the DNA is TGTGCCAGCAGCTTCTACTCCAGGAACTCCTACGAGCAGTACTTC.

The rearrangement uses TRBV18 and TRBJ1-3; 12 positions agree with TRBD1. The CDR3 runs to 16 residues. Losses at the gene ends were 3 bases for V and 0 bases for J; bases not matched to a gene: 0. Germline-derived CDR1 and CDR2 are KGHSH and LQKENI. As DNA, the CDR3 is TGTGCCAGCTCACCGGGACAGGGGGCCTCTGGAAACACCATATATTTT. Translated, it gives CASSPGQGASGNTIYF. The full variable domain, completed using reference TRBV18 and TRBJ1-3, is NAGVMQNPRHLVRRRGQEARLRCSPMKGHSHVYWYRQLPEEGLKFMVYLQKENIIDESGMPKERFSAEFPKEGPSILRIQQVVRGDSAAYFCASSPGQGASGNTIYFGEGSWLTVV.

The chain recombines TRBV7-9 with TRBJ2-1; 11 bases align to TRBD2. V lost 5 bases and J lost 12; bases outside the gene matches: 3. In germline, CDR1 is SEHNR, CDR2 FQNEAQ (reference sequence). The CDR3 loop spans 12 amino acids. CDR3 bases: TGTGCCAGCAGCCCGGGGACTAGCGGGCAGTTCTTC. Translating it yields CASSPGTSGQFF.

For this clone: A junction boundary mismatches the germline segment, possibly from a read error. This rearrangement joins TRBV19 to TRBJ2-1; D perhaps matches TRBD1 (6 bases). Germline V lookup: CDR1 LNHDA, CDR2 SQIVND (reference sequence). CDR3 size: 13 residues. CDR3 DNA: TGTGCCAGTAGTATAACCCCGGACAGTGAGGAGTTCTTC. It encodes CASSITPDSEEFF. Complete variable domain (other parts from reference TRBV19 and TRBJ2-1): DGGITQSPKYLFRKEGQNVTLSCEQNLNHDAMYWYRQDPGQGLRLIYYSQIVNDFQKGDIAEGYSVSREKKESFPLTVTSAQKNPTAFYLCASSITPDSEEFFGPGTRLTVL.

The chain has TRBV11-3 and TRBJ2-5, with D perhaps TRBD2 (6 bases). Germline CDR1 and CDR2: SGHNT and YENEEA. Between the trimmed V and J ends, which lost 5 bases and 1 base, there was a span of 8 bases. The CDR3 contains 13 residues. The CDR3: CASSSGPQETQYF. The CDR3 bases are TGTGCCAGCAGCAGCGGGCCCCAAGAGACCCAGTACTTC.

The rearrangement links TRBV6-6 to TRBJ1-1; D is possibly TRBD1 (6 bases). Trimming cost V 2 bases and J 0 bases, with 10 bases left between them. The CDR3 covers 15 residues. The germline V gene has CDR1 MNHNY and CDR2 SVGAGI (reference sequence). CDR3: CASSYGRGMNTEAFF. The CDR3 coding sequence is TGTGCCAGCAGTTACGGCAGGGGTATGAACACTGAAGCTTTCTTT.

The gene calls are TRBV7-3 and TRBJ2-2; TRBD2 matches 9 bases. CDR1 SGHTA and CDR2 FQGTGA come from the germline V gene. The CDR3 spans 17 residues. J lost 5 bases, V lost 5 bases, and 12 bases had no gene match. The CDR3 is CASSPTSGRPGTGELFF. CDR3 coding DNA: TGTGCCAGCAGCCCAACTAGCGGGCGACCGGGGACCGGGGAGCTGTTTTTT.

The V and J genes are TRBV30 and TRBJ1-2, with D possibly being TRBD1 (6 bases). In germline, CDR1 is GTSNPN, CDR2 SVGIG (reference sequence). The CDR3 runs 13 residues. V was trimmed by 1 base and J by 8 bases, leaving 14 bases between them. CDR3 loop: CAWSEDSGGGYTF. DNA of the CDR3: TGTGCCTGGAGTGAGGACAGCGGCGGGGGCTACACCTTC.

The sample holds many counts of this clone. The V gene is TRBV2, the J gene TRBJ2-2, with D maybe TRBD1 (6 bases). The CDR3 has 15 residues. Trimming took off 7 bases at V and 2 bases at J, with 14 bases between the two ends. Per germline, CDR1 SNHLY and CDR2 FYNNEI. The CDR3 here is CASKYSGDNTGELFF. The CDR3 nucleotides are TGTGCCAGCAAGTACTCAGGGGACAACACCGGGGAGCTGTTTTTT. Combining the CDR3 with reference TRBV2 and TRBJ2-2 gives the whole variable domain EPEVTQTPSHQVTQMGQEVILRCVPISNHLYFYWYRQILGQKVEFLVSFYNNEISEKSEIFDDQFSVERPDGSNFTLKIRSTKLEDSAMYFCASKYSGDNTGELFFGEGSRLTVL.

The rearrangement uses TRBV3-1 (or the pseudogene TRBV3-2) and TRBJ1-5, with 9 bases that match TRBD1. This CDR3 region has 16 residues. With 1 base clipped from V and 5 bases from J, the junction kept 6 bases outside the gene matches. Germline V gene sequence: CDR1 LGHDT, CDR2 YNNKEL (reference sequence). This CDR3 is CASSQAYRGPDQPQHF. Written as DNA, the CDR3 is TGTGCCAGCAGCCAAGCTTACAGGGGGCCCGATCAGCCCCAGCATTTT.

The genes are TRBV27 and TRBJ1-3; D uncertain. There are 15 residues in the CDR3. Deletions cut 0 bases from V and 2 bases from J, with 8 bases between. The germline V gene encodes CDR1 MNHEY and CDR2 SMNVEV (reference sequence). The DNA for the CDR3 is TGTGCCAGCAGTTTATCCCTAGGAGCTGGAAACACCATATATTTT. Translation: CASSLSLGAGNTIYF.

In nucleotides, the CDR3 is TGTGCCAGCAGCTTAGGTCTAGCGGGAGAGACCCAGTACTTC. It translates to CASSLGLAGETQYF. The V call is TRBV7-3, the J call TRBJ2-5, with TRBD2 matching 8 bases. CDR3 size: 14 residues. Germline V gene data show CDR1 as SGHTA and CDR2 as FQGTGA. After removal of 2 bases from V and 4 bases from J, the junction contained 3 bases not matched to a gene. The full variable domain, in which reference TRBV7-3 and TRBJ2-5 provide the parts outside the CDR3, is GAGVSQTPSNKVTEKGKYVELRCDPISGHTALYWYRQSLGQGPEFLIYFQGTGAADDSGLPNDRFFAVRPEGSVSTLKIQRTERGDSAVYLCASSLGLAGETQYFGPGTRLLVL.

The chain joins TRBV18 to TRBJ1-3; 8 positions match TRBD1. Germline V gives CDR1 KGHSH, CDR2 LQKENI. CDR3 size: 18 residues. V gave up 2 bases and J gave up 0 bases; unmatched junction bases: 9. CDR3 sequence reads: CASSPYRQGPFSGNTIYF. The CDR3 DNA reads as TGTGCCAGCTCACCATACCGACAGGGGCCCTTCTCTGGAAACACCATATATTTT.

The chain recombines TRBV6-4 with TRBJ2-1; 12 positions agree with TRBD2. This CDR3 is 14 amino acids long. With 5 bases clipped from V and 4 bases from J, the junction kept 0 bases outside the gene matches. In germline, CDR1 is MRHNA, CDR2 SNTAGT. CDR3 in DNA: TGTGCCAGCAGTCTAGCGGGAGGGTACAATGAGCAGTTCTTC. This sequence encodes CASSLAGGYNEQFF.

This chain joins TRBV7-9 and TRBJ1-1; 7 positions match TRBD1. The CDR3 sequence is 12 residues long. The germline gives CDR1 SEHNR, CDR2 FQNEAQ (reference sequence). Trimming at V came to 5 bases and at J to 6 bases, leaving 3 bases not matched to a gene. CDR3 sequence reads: CASSLGGPEAFF. The CDR3 DNA sequence: TGTGCCAGCAGCCTAGGGGGCCCTGAAGCTTTCTTT.

The chain is built from TRBV14 and TRBJ2-7; 7 positions match TRBD1. This CDR3 is 14 amino acids long. Per germline, CDR1 SGHDN and CDR2 FVKESK. After removal of 6 bases from V and 1 base from J, the junction contained 6 bases not matched to a gene. This chain's CDR3 is CASRRQGRSYEQYF. As DNA, the CDR3 is TGTGCCAGCAGGAGACAGGGAAGATCCTACGAGCAGTACTTC.

This chain links TRBV6-6 with TRBJ2-7; TRBD2 agrees at 13 bases. There are 14 residues in the CDR3. Germline values: CDR1 MNHNY, CDR2 SVGAGI (reference sequence). The V segment lost 5 bases and the J segment 6 bases; nucleotides outside the gene matches: 4. CDR3 coding DNA: TGTGCCAGCAGTACGGGACTAGCGGGGACCGAGCAGTACTTC. Translation gives CASSTGLAGTEQYF.

This chain uses TRBV19 with TRBJ1-1; 9 bases are a match to TRBD1. Germline V gene lookup returns CDR1 LNHDA and CDR2 SQIVND (reference sequence). Trimming at V came to 3 bases and at J to 4 bases, leaving 6 bases not matched to a gene. The CDR3 covers 15 residues. The chain's CDR3 is CASSMRGQGGTEAFF. CDR3 bases: TGTGCCAGTAGTATGCGGGGACAGGGAGGCACTGAAGCTTTCTTT.

This chain connects TRBV19 to TRBJ1-2, with no clear D. This CDR3 comprises 13 residues. CDR1 is LNHDA, CDR2 SQIVND, per germline (reference sequence). With 6 bases removed from V and 2 bases from J, the gap between germline ends came to 10 bases. CDR3 bases: TGTGCCAGTAGACCCCGGGGAAACTATGGCTACACCTTC. It yields the protein CASRPRGNYGYTF.

This clone was observed a handful of times. The CDR3 region has the DNA TGCGCCAGCACCACAGGGTCGGGGTATGGCTACACCTTC. It is translated as CASTTGSGYGYTF. The V gene is TRBV5-1, the J gene TRBJ1-2; tentatively, D is TRBD1 (6 bases). This CDR3 has 13 residues. Germline values: CDR1 SGHRS, CDR2 YFSETQ. Trimming took off 6 bases at V and 5 bases at J, with 14 bases between the two ends. The entire variable domain, with the rest obtained from reference TRBV5-1 and TRBJ1-2, is as follows: KAGVTQTPRYLIKTRGQQVTLSCSPISGHRSVSWYQQTPGQGLQFLFEYFSETQRNKGNFPGRFSGRQFSNSRSEMNVSTLELGDSALYLCASTTGSGYGYTFGSGTRLTVV.

The genes are TRBV4-1 and TRBJ2-5, with 8 positions matching TRBD2. Germline values: CDR1 MGHRA, CDR2 YSYEKL. The CDR3 is 15 residues long. Trimming took 4 bases from V and 9 from J; bases not matched to a gene: 13. The DNA of the CDR3 is TGCGCCAGCAGCCCAACCTTGACTAGCGAAGGGGCCCAGTACTTC. Encoded protein: CASSPTLTSEGAQYF.

The J gene is TRBJ1-1, the V gene TRBV20-1, with TRBD1 as a possible D gene (5 bases). Trimming left V 0 bases short and J 12 bases short, with 11 bases between. The CDR3 runs to 11 residues. Germline assignment: CDR1 DFQATT and CDR2 SNEGSKA (reference sequence). The CDR3 region is CSARDQGKPFF. The CDR3 DNA sequence: TGCAGTGCTAGAGATCAGGGAAAACCTTTCTTT.